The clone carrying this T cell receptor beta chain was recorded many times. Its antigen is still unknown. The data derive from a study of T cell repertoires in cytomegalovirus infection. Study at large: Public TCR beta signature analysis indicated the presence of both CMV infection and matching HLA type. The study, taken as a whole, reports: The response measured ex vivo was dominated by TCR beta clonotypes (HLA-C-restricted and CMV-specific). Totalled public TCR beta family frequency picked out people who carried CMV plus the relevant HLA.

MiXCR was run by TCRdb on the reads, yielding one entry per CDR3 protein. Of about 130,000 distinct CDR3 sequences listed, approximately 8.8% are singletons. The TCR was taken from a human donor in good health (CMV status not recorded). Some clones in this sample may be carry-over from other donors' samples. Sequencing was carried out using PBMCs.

Here the CDR3 reads CASSPNPDYGYTF. The CDR3 nucleotides are TGTGCCAGCAGCCCCAACCCGGACTATGGCTACACCTTC. The V call is TRBV11-2, the J call TRBJ1-2; unclear D gene. Looked up from germline, CDR1 is SGHAT and CDR2 is FQNNGV. The germline V and J ends were trimmed by 5 bases and 3 bases, with 10 bases remaining between them. This CDR3 spans 13 amino acids.